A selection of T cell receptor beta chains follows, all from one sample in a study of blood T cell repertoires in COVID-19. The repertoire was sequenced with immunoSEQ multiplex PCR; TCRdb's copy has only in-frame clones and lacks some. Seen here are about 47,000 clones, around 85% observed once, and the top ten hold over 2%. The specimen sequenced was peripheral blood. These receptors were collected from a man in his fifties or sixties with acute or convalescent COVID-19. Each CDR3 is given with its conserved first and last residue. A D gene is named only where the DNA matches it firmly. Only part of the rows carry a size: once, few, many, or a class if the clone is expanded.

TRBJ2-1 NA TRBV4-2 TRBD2 TGTGCCAGCAGCCAAGATCAATATTCCGGGACTAGCGGGTCCAGCTCCTACAATGAGCAGTTCTTC CASSQDQYSGTSGSSSYNEQFF
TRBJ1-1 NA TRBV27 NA TGTGCCAGCAGTTTAAGAAGCATCACTGAAGCTTTCTTT CASSLRSITEAFF
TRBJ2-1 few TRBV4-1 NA TGCGCCAGCAGCCAAGGTATTAGTACAGTCAGTGAGCAGTTCTTC CASSQGISTVSEQFF
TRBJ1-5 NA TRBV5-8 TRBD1 TGTGCCAGCAGCTCTCACAGGGGAAGCAATCAGCCCCAGCATTTT CASSSHRGSNQPQHF
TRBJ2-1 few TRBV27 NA TGTGCCAGCAGTTTAAGTTTAGGGGGAGGGCCCTCCGTACATGAGCAGTTCTTC CASSLSLGGGPSVHEQFF
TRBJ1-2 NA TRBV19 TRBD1 TGTGCCAGTAGTTCCGAGGACAGGGTTGGCTATGGCTACACCTTC CASSSEDRVGYGYTF
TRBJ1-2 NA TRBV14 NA TGTGCCAGCAGCCAAGGGTCAGGGTACTATGGCTACACCTTC CASSQGSGYYGYTF
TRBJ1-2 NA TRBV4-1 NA TGCGCCAGCAGCCAACTTGGACAGATTGATGGCTACACCTTC CASSQLGQIDGYTF
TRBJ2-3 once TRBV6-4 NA TGTGCCAGCAGTGAATTAGCGAGCACAGATACGCAGTATTTT CASSELASTDTQYF
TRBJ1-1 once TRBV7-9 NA TGTGCCAGCGCCCGGGGGACCACTGAAGCTTTCTTT CASARGTTEAFF
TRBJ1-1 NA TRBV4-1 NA TGCGCCAGCAGCCAAGAAGACAGGTTTAGCACTGAAGCTTTCTTT CASSQEDRFSTEAFF
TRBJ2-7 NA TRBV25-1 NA TGTGCCAGCAGTGACCTAAACCTGGACAGGGAGGGGAGCAACGAGCAGTACTTC CASSDLNLDREGSNEQYF
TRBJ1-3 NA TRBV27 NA TGTGCCAGCAGTTCTCGGGGGATCTCTGGAAACACCATATATTTT CASSSRGISGNTIYF
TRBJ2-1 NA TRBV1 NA TGCACCAGCAGCCAGGCGGGGGTAGCGGGAGGGTTGCTAAATGAGCAGTTCTTC CTSSQAGVAGGLLNEQFF
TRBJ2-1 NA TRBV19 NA TGTGCCAGTAGCCCATTGGGGCCCTACAATGAGCAGTTCTTC CASSPLGPYNEQFF
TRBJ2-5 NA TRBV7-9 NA TGTGCCAGCAGCATACAGGGTGTAGAGGAGACCCAGTACTTC CASSIQGVEETQYF
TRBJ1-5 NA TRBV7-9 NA TGTGCCAGCAGCTTCCAGTCCAATCAGCCCCAGCATTTT CASSFQSNQPQHF
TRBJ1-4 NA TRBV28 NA TGTGCCAGCAGTCCTATTAATGAAAAACTGTTTTTT CASSPINEKLFF
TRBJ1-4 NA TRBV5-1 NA TGCGCCAGCAGCCACCAGACTAATGAAAAACTGTTTTTT CASSHQTNEKLFF
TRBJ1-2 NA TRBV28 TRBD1 TGTGCCAGCAGGCAGACAGGGACAAATAACTATGGCTACACCTTC CASRQTGTNNYGYTF
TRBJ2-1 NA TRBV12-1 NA TGTGCCAGCAGCTCCCCCATGGGCAGGGACAATGAGCAGTTCTTC CASSSPMGRDNEQFF
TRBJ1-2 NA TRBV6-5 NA TGTGCCAGCAGTTCCCGGACATCCACTAACTATGGCTACACCTTC CASSSRTSTNYGYTF
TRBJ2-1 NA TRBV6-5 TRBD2 TGTGCCAGCAGTTACTCGCGGACTAGAGTGGAGCAGTTCTTC CASSYSRTRVEQFF
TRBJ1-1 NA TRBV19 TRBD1 TGTGCCAGTATAGGGACAGCGGGGGTCGGGGAAGCTTTCTTT CASIGTAGVGEAFF
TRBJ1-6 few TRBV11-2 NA TGTGCCAGCACCGTGGGGGCCGGGCATAATTCACCCCTCCACTTT CASTVGAGHNSPLHF
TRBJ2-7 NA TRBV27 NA TGTGCCAGCAGTTTATCTGTGAGTGACTACGACGAGCAGTACTTC CASSLSVSDYDEQYF
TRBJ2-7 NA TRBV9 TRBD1 TGTGCCAGCAGCCTCAGGACAGGGGGGAACGAGCAGTACTTC CASSLRTGGNEQYF
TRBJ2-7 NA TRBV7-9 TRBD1 TGTGCCAGCAGCCAACAGGGGTACGAGCAGTACTTC CASSQQGYEQYF
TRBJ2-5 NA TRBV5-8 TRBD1 TGTGCCAGCAGCTCCCGGACAGGGGGTATGGAGACCCAGTACTTC CASSSRTGGMETQYF
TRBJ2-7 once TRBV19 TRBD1 TGTGCCACTGAGGACAGGTTCTACGAGCAGTACTTC CATEDRFYEQYF
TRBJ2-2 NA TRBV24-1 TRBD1 TGTGCCACCAGTGTTATTGGACAGGGGCCAGAATCGAACACCGGGGAGCTGTTTTTT CATSVIGQGPESNTGELFF
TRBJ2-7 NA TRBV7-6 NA TGTGCCAGCAGCTTTAACCCCTCGGTTCCCTACGAGCAGTACTTC CASSFNPSVPYEQYF
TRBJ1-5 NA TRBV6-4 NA TGTGCCAGCAGTGTCCCCAGCGGGATTTTGGGTAGCAATCAGCCCCAGCATTTT CASSVPSGILGSNQPQHF
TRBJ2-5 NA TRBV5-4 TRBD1 TGTGCCAGCAGCTCGGGACAGGGGAAGGAGACCCAGTACTTC CASSSGQGKETQYF
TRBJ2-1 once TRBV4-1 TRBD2 TGCGCCAGCAGCCAAGGTCTGGCCGGGAGGGCCTTCAATGAGCAGTTCTTC CASSQGLAGRAFNEQFF
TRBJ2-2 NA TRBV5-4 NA TGTGCCATCCCGACAGGTCAGAACACCGGGGAGCTGTTTTTT CAIPTGQNTGELFF
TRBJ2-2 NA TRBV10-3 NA TGTGCCATCACTAGCACCACCGGGGAGCTGTTTTTT CAITSTTGELFF
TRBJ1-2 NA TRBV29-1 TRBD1 TGCAGCGTTGTGACAGGGGGCGACTATGGCTACACCTTC CSVVTGGDYGYTF
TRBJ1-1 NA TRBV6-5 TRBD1 TGTGCCAGCAGTACAGGGGTCTGGGGCACTGAAGCTTTCTTT CASSTGVWGTEAFF
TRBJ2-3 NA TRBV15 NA TGTGCCTTTTCTCTAGGTGGCTCAGATACGCAGTATTTT CAFSLGGSDTQYF
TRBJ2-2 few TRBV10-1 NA TGCGCCAGCAGCCGGGACACCGCGAACACCGGGGAGCTGTTTTTT CASSRDTANTGELFF
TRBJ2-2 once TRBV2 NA TGTGCCAGCTCGGACACCTACACCGGGGAGCTGTTTTTT CASSDTYTGELFF
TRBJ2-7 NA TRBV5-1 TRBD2 TGCGCCAGCAGCTTGGATCTAGCGGGGGGGAGGAGCTCCTACGAGCAGTACTTC CASSLDLAGGRSSYEQYF
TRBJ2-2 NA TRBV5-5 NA TGTGCCAGCAGGGGGCGGGACTCCTGGAACACCGGGGAGCTGTTTTTT CASRGRDSWNTGELFF
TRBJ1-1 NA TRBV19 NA TGTGCCAGTAGTAGCGCGAGGGACACTGAAGCTTTCTTT CASSSARDTEAFF